This entry lists 8 T cell receptor beta chains sequenced from one sample in a study of T cells in Graves' hyperthyroidism and ophthalmopathy. The investigators amplified TCR beta CDR3 regions from RNA transcripts. HTBI primers drove first-round RT-PCR of the TCR CDR3. MiXCR was run by TCRdb on the multiplex PCR reads, yielding one entry per CDR3 protein. The table shows over 350,000 distinct CDR3 sequences, with around 20% occurring only once. The source material was blood. The receptors were sampled from a man younger than 35 with Graves' ophthalmopathy.

There are many counts of this clonotype. The chain has TRBV3-1 and TRBJ1-6; D remains unclear. This CDR3 contains 15 residues. From germline, CDR1 is LGHDT and CDR2 YNNKEL (reference sequence). V was shortened by 0 bases and J by 6 bases, with 9 bases between the two germline ends. CDR3 protein: CASSQETEFNSPLHF. DNA for the CDR3: TGTGCCAGCAGCCAAGAGACGGAATTTAATTCACCCCTCCACTTT.

This clonotype was counted only a few times. The rearrangement links TRBV5-4 to TRBJ2-6; D gene ambiguous. Germline CDR1 reads SGHNT; CDR2 reads YYREEE (reference sequence). Trimming shortened V by 2 bases and J by 0 bases, and 6 bases separated the two germline ends. This CDR3 region has 15 residues. The CDR3 is CASSFRVSGANVLTF. CDR3 coding DNA: TGTGCCAGCAGCTTTCGAGTCTCTGGGGCCAACGTCCTGACTTTC. The full variable domain, completed using reference TRBV5-4 and TRBJ2-6, is ETGVTQSPTHLIKTRGQQVTLRCSSQSGHNTVSWYQQALGQGPQFIFQYYREEENGRGNFPPRFSGLQFPNYSSELNVNALELDDSALYLCASSFRVSGANVLTFGAGSRLTVL.

This clonotype was detected many times. The V and J genes are TRBV12-3 or TRBV12-4 and TRBJ2-3; possible D gene TRBD1, 5 bases. CDR3 length equals 12 residues. Trimming shortened V by 6 bases and J by 5 bases, and 9 bases separated the two germline ends. The CDR3 spells CASRRQQDTQYF. CDR3 in DNA: TGTGCCAGCAGACGACAGCAAGATACGCAGTATTTT.

At least ten counts were recorded for this clonotype. The chain carries TRBV3-1 and TRBJ2-1; D call uncertain. This CDR3 spans 16 amino acids. With 0 bases removed from V and 0 bases from J, the gap between germline ends came to 9 bases. Germline CDR1 reads LGHDT; CDR2 reads YNNKEL (reference sequence). The CDR3 bases are TGTGCCAGCAGCCAAGACGCTAGTAGCTCCTACAATGAGCAGTTCTTC. Translated: CASSQDASSSYNEQFF.

This clonotype has just a few counts. The V call is TRBV7-3, the J call TRBJ1-6; D gene ambiguous. Germline-derived CDR1 and CDR2 are SGHTA and FQGTGA. Deletions cut 5 bases from V and 9 bases from J, with 14 bases between. CDR3 length: 14 residues. The CDR3: CASSQEHQVSPLHF. In nucleotides, the CDR3 is TGTGCCAGCAGCCAAGAACACCAGGTTTCACCCCTCCACTTT.

There are many counts of this clonotype. The chain has TRBV20-1 and TRBJ2-5; D is uncertain. The CDR3 has 13 amino acids. Trimming pared 3 bases from V and 5 bases from J, leaving 13 bases between. Germline V lookup: CDR1 DFQATT, CDR2 SNEGSKA (reference sequence). The CDR3 here is CSASPTVLETQYF. DNA of the CDR3: TGCAGTGCTAGTCCCACAGTTCTGGAGACCCAGTACTTC.

This clonotype was observed a handful of times. CDR3 amino acids: CASSKGQPYEQYF. Here the CDR3 DNA reads TGTGCCAGCAGCAAAGGACAGCCCTACGAGCAGTACTTC. This chain joins TRBV7-3 and TRBJ2-7; possibly TRBD1 for D (6 bases). The V gene lost 5 bases and the J gene lost 2 bases, with 10 bases spanning the gap. Germline V gives CDR1 SGHTA, CDR2 FQGTGA. The CDR3 is 13 residues long.

About this clonotype itself: A read error may be the cause here, since a much bigger clone is one base away. This sequence joins TRBV6-5 and TRBJ2-7; no definite D call. The CDR3 has 16 residues. Germline V CDR1 and CDR2: MNHEY, SVGAGI. CDR3 region: CVSSYGSGTASYEQYF. The CDR3 DNA sequence: TGTGTCAGCAGTTACGGGTCGGGCACTGCCAGCTACGAGCAGTACTTC.